Sequencing of this T cell receptor beta chain was carried out in a study of OX40 agonist ivuxolimab in advanced cancers. Germline CDR1 SGHVS, CDR2 FQNEAQ. The V end lost 5 bases, the J end lost 10 bases, and 15 bases lay between the germline ends. The CDR3 has 13 residues. Produced via immunoSEQ multiplex PCR; TCRdb's table is partial and in-frame only. The sample gives approximately 39,000 clones, 81% of which show up once; 20% to 25% is in the top ten. The rearrangement joins TRBV7-8 to TRBJ2-1, with TRBD1 as a possible D gene (6 bases). This specimen was CD4+ or CD8+ T cells sorted from blood, taken in a trial of the OX40 agonist ivuxolimab. The clonotype originates from an adult with an advanced solid tumor such as melanoma, head and neck, liver or kidney cancer. The CDR3 sequence is CASSVTGSNEQFF. The CDR3 DNA is TGTGCCAGCAGCGTAACAGGGTCCAACGAGCAGTTCTTC.